This T cell receptor beta chain was sequenced in a study of cytomegalovirus exposure and HLA in healthy donors. General observations from the study: Roughly even sequencing depth across donors was the assumption behind the presence/absence analyses. In a later analysis, a genetic analysis reported fewer productive-TCR N-insertions in an Asian-associated ancestry cluster than the cohort average.

In the PCR, 60 Vbeta and 13 Jbeta primers were used. Assay: immunoSEQ multiplex PCR; the TCRdb copy retains only in-frame clones and omits some. The sample shows 170,000 or so clones, more than 60% of them seen only once. V lost 5 bases and J lost 6, with 14 bases in between. The CDR3 extends over 13 amino acids. Germline CDR1 reads SGHVS; CDR2 reads FQNEAQ. As for this clone: Antigen: not known.

This chain connects TRBV7-8 to TRBJ2-7; D gene ambiguous. The origin of this receptor is a woman in her twenties or thirties in good health and CMV-seropositive. The sample comprised PBMCs. As DNA, the CDR3 is TGTGCCAGCAGCGCTCCGCCGAGAGTCGAGCAGTACTTC. Encoded protein: CASSAPPRVEQYF.